A selection of T cell receptor beta chains follows, all from one sample in a study of OX40 agonist ivuxolimab in advanced cancers. The protocol was immunoSEQ multiplex PCR, while the TCRdb copy is restricted to in-frame clones and leaves out a portion. The sample lists some 98,000 clones, around 86% occurring once. The specimen was CD4+ or CD8+ T cells sorted from blood, collected in a trial of the OX40 agonist ivuxolimab. Receptors originate from an adult with an advanced solid tumor such as melanoma, head and neck, liver or kidney cancer. CDR3s leave out the opening cysteine and the closing phenylalanine or tryptophan. The order of the fields is J gene, V gene, CDR3 protein.

>TRBJ2-6|TRBV11-2
ASSPGTGGSGANVLT
>TRBJ1-6|TRBV6-6
ASSYSPGLYNSPLH
>TRBJ1-5|TRBV19
ASSIVAGSNQPQH
>TRBJ1-1|TRBV6-1
ASSEIRGLGRSLSNTEAF
>TRBJ2-7|TRBV7-9
ASSRESYEQY
>TRBJ1-1|TRBV7-9
ASSLAGVNTEAF
>TRBJ2-1|TRBV5-5
ASSQLRGSSYNEQF
>-|TRBV5-1
ASSSLAAGGAYEQY
>TRBJ2-7|TRBV15
ATSNQGSSYEQY
>TRBJ1-6|TRBV6-1
ASSEYNSPLH
>TRBJ2-1|TRBV18
ASSPLSTGLNEQF
>TRBJ2-2|TRBV2
ASRPRDRGTGELF
>TRBJ2-2|TRBV5-1
ASSLGNRGLGTGELF
>TRBJ2-1|TRBV7-2
ASSLAVRGSEQF
>TRBJ1-5|TRBV12-5
ASGLALNQPQH
>TRBJ1-2|TRBV27
ASSLEGASRTYGYT
>TRBJ1-1|TRBV7-9
ASYWGAVFVNTEAF
>TRBJ1-1|TRBV5-1
ASSWGVSSGPTRNTEAF
>TRBJ1-3|TRBV28
ASSLLSGTGSGNTIY
>TRBJ1-2|TRBV4-1
ASSHSTGNYGYT
>TRBJ2-5|TRBV5-1
ASSLTGVTETQY
>TRBJ1-5|TRBV28
ASSSRRTVRSNQPQH
>TRBJ1-2|TRBV10-3
AITKDRNYGYT
>TRBJ1-1|TRBV7-3
ASSLKGARGGTEAF
>TRBJ1-4|TRBV6-6
ASRSDWDSPNEKLF
>TRBJ1-6|TRBV7-9
ASSSTGYASPLH
>TRBJ2-1|TRBV10-1
ASSDPLAGGKSGQF
>TRBJ2-1|TRBV5-4
ASSPRGTGANEQF
>TRBJ2-7|TRBV6-1
ASSDTRGGLFSLAYEQY
>TRBJ2-3|TRBV11-3
ASSRDSDTDTQY
>TRBJ1-4|TRBV19
ASTNTPRGHTNEKLF
>TRBJ2-4|TRBV19
ASSIGDIQY
>TRBJ1-6|TRBV6-6
ASSPSQAGSPLH
>TRBJ2-1|TRBV6-1
ASSATSGGVYNKQF
>TRBJ1-1|TRBV11-3
ASSLRGVNTEAF
>TRBJ1-2|TRBV7-8
ASSLAPQKKRPYGYT
>TRBJ1-1|TRBV10-2
ASKGSGAEAF
>TRBJ2-3|TRBV7-2
ASSVRGPTDTQY
>TRBJ2-7|TRBV7-3
ASSLAGGPYEQY
>TRBJ2-5|TRBV5-4
ASSLTGQKTQY
>TRBJ1-3|TRBV6-5
ASSGQSRNTIY
>TRBJ2-5|TRBV6-6
ASSRRTGVETQY
>TRBJ2-7|TRBV6-5
ASAGALGYEQY
>TRBJ2-1|TRBV7-3
ASSLFSGSSYNEQF
>TRBJ1-5|TRBV6-1
ASSENRGNQPQH
>TRBJ2-7|TRBV6-1
ASLGARGRSEQY
>TRBJ1-6|TRBV5-1
ASRQTGRSSPLH
>TRBJ2-5|TRBV2
ASLGTGAGETQY
>TRBJ1-5|TRBV6-1
ASSEGHARSSNQPQH
>TRBJ2-5|TRBV7-9
ASSLEDRGSETQY
>TRBJ1-2|TRBV4-3
ASSQDGDSGGGYT
>TRBJ2-7|TRBV7-9
ASSRPTYEQY
>TRBJ1-1|TRBV20-1
SGGMAPEAF
>TRBJ1-2|TRBV19
ASSPSLTLSYT
>TRBJ1-4|TRBV9
ASSVSGRGEKLF
>TRBJ2-3|TRBV30
AWSVLKTGETSTDTQY
>TRBJ2-2|TRBV29-1
SVRYGELF
>TRBJ2-5|TRBV6-6
ASSYSQETQY